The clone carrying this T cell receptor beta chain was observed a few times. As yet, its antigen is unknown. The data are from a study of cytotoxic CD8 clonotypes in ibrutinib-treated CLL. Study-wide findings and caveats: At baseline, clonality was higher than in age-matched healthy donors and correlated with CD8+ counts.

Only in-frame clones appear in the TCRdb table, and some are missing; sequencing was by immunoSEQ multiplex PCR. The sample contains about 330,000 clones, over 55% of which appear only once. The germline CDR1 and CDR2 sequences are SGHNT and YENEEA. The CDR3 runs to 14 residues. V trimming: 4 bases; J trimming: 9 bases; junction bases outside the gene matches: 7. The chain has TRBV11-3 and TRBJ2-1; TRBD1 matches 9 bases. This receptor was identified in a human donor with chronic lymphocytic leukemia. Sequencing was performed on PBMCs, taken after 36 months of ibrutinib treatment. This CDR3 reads CASSYGQGLGEQFF. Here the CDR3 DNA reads TGTGCCAGCAGCTACGGACAGGGGCTAGGTGAGCAGTTCTTC.